The 10 T cell receptor beta chains given below trace back to one sample, sequenced in a study of T cells in Graves' hyperthyroidism and ophthalmopathy. Regions amplified from RNA transcripts were the TCR beta CDR3 regions. TCR CDR3 regions were first amplified by RT-PCR with HTBI primers. TCRdb independently ran MiXCR on the multiplex PCR reads; one entry per CDR3 protein. The table lists around 300,000 distinct CDR3 sequences, roughly 13% of them singletons. The sample consisted of blood. These receptor sequences come from a woman between 40 and 50 years old with Graves' hyperthyroidism.

This clonotype was seen many times. The gene calls are TRBV28 and TRBJ2-7, with 8 bases aligning to TRBD2. The ends lost 5 bases at V and 3 bases at J; junction bases unmatched: 9. This CDR3 contains 15 residues. Germline CDR1 and CDR2: MDHEN and SYDVKM. CDR3 nucleotide sequence: TGTGCCAGCAGTGGATTGACTAGCGTCATCTACGAGCAGTACTTC. Its translation: CASSGLTSVIYEQYF.

This clonotype has ten or more counts. This rearrangement joins TRBV7-9 to TRBJ2-1; D gene unclear. Trimming pared 1 base from V and 7 bases from J, leaving 8 bases between. CDR1 and CDR2 from the germline V gene are SEHNR and FQNEAQ (reference sequence). This CDR3 comprises 13 residues. As DNA, the CDR3 is TGTGCCAGCAGCTTAGAGGTGGGAAATGAGCAGTTCTTC. It encodes CASSLEVGNEQFF.

This clonotype was seen a handful of times. DNA of the CDR3: TGCGCCAGCAGCCAAGAAGTTCGGGGGGGTAGCAATCAGCCCCAGCATTTT. Encoded protein: CASSQEVRGGSNQPQHF. This rearrangement joins TRBV4-1 to TRBJ1-5; tentative D call: TRBD1 (5 bases). CDR3 size: 17 residues. V was shortened by 0 bases and J by 0 bases, with 12 bases between the two germline ends. From germline, CDR1 is MGHRA and CDR2 YSYEKL.

The V and J genes are TRBV5-8 and TRBJ1-3, with D perhaps matching TRBD1 (5 bases). The CDR3 extends over 14 amino acids. Looked up from germline, CDR1 is SGHTS and CDR2 is YDEGEE. The ends were cut back, 3 bases at V and 4 bases at J, with 11 bases in the middle. The DNA of the CDR3 is TGTGCCAGCAGCTCAGGGTCTACCGGAAACACCATATATTTT. This encodes CASSSGSTGNTIYF.

In its sample, this clonotype was seen many times. The rearrangement joins TRBV12-3 or TRBV12-4 to TRBJ2-6; D is ambiguous. Trimming cost V 5 bases and J 2 bases, with 10 bases left between them. The CDR3 is 15 residues long. CDR3 bases: TGTGCCAGCAGTCCTTCCACTGCTGGGGCCAACGTCCTGACTTTC. Translating it yields CASSPSTAGANVLTF.

This clonotype was seen more than once but under ten times. The chain employs TRBV7-9 and TRBJ1-2, with TRBD1 matching over 11 bases. Unmatched junction bases numbered 5, after V lost 4 bases and J lost 7 bases. This CDR3 has 14 amino acids. CDR1 and CDR2 from the germline V gene are SEHNR and FQNEAQ (reference sequence). CDR3 nucleotides: TGTGCCAGCAGCTCGGGACAGGGGGATGGTGGCTACACCTTC. Amino acid sequence: CASSSGQGDGGYTF.

The chain links TRBV28 to TRBJ1-6, with D perhaps TRBD1 (6 bases). The V and J ends lost 7 bases and 5 bases respectively, with 15 bases between them. The CDR3 length is 15 residues. CDR1 is MDHEN, CDR2 SYDVKM, per germline. The CDR3 region is CASTLRGGNNSPLHF. CDR3 coding DNA: TGTGCCAGCACTCTTCGGGGGGGCAATAATTCACCCCTCCACTTT.

This clonotype was detected ten times or more. The chain has TRBV7-8 and TRBJ2-5; 8 bases map to TRBD2. The germline CDR1 and CDR2 sequences are SGHVS and FQNEAQ. V was pared by 3 bases and J by 7 bases, with 4 bases of the junction left unmatched. The CDR3 spans 13 residues. CDR3 sequence reads: CASSFPRGGTQYF. The CDR3 DNA is TGTGCCAGCAGCTTTCCCCGGGGGGGGACCCAGTACTTC.

In its sample, this clonotype was seen many times. As DNA, the CDR3 is TGTGCCAGCAGCGTCGACAGGGTAAAGACCCAGTACTTC. Its protein is CASSVDRVKTQYF. The chain has TRBV28 and TRBJ2-5, with 7 bases fitting TRBD1. V was clipped by 6 bases and J by 6 bases; unmatched bases: 7. The CDR3 length is 13 residues. Germline V gene data show CDR1 as MDHEN and CDR2 as SYDVKM.

This clonotype was counted ten times or more. This chain joins TRBV5-1 and TRBJ1-1; possibly TRBD1 for D (6 bases). This CDR3 region has 16 residues. V lost 2 bases and J lost 4, with 18 bases in between. Germline V gene sequence: CDR1 SGHRS, CDR2 YFSETQ. The CDR3, as DNA: TGCGCCAGCAGCTTTTCTCCTTCAGGGGAGGGCACTGAAGCTTTCTTT. It yields the protein CASSFSPSGEGTEAFF.